This passage covers 12 T cell receptor beta chains from one sample sequenced in a study of control samples from healthy donors and cancer patients. TCRdb's copy holds only in-frame clones and misses some; the assay was immunoSEQ multiplex PCR. The sample carries 40,000 to 60,000 clones, around 90% recorded once. Sequencing was carried out using PBMCs. All receptors derive from a man aged 55-75 years with head and neck cancer.

V usage is TRBV2 and J usage is TRBJ1-5; the D is unclear. The germline gives CDR1 SNHLY, CDR2 FYNNEI. V dropped 3 bases and J dropped 3 bases, with 6 bases sitting between them. The CDR3 length is 13 residues. CDR3: CASSDHPNQPQHF. The CDR3 region has the DNA TGTGCCAGCAGTGATCATCCCAATCAGCCCCAGCATTTT.

The rearrangement uses TRBV10-3 and TRBJ2-3, with 9 bases matching TRBD1. Germline V gene lookup returns CDR1 ENHRY and CDR2 SYGVKD. The V segment lost 0 bases and the J segment 4 bases; nucleotides outside the gene matches: 8. The CDR3 covers 17 residues. The CDR3 spells CAISESPGQGGSDTQYF. The CDR3 nucleotides are TGTGCCATCAGTGAGTCACCGGGACAGGGTGGTTCAGATACGCAGTATTTT.

The gene calls are TRBV7-6 and TRBJ2-1; D is unresolved. CDR1 is SGHVS, CDR2 FNYEAQ, per germline. The CDR3 extends over 20 amino acids. Trimming left V 0 bases short and J 0 bases short, with 21 bases between. The CDR3, as DNA: TGTGCCAGCAGCTTAGCGCGCCCCAGCTTCGAGGCTAGCTCCTACAATGAGCAGTTCTTC. Translation gives CASSLARPSFEASSYNEQFF.

This clone was seen a handful of times. The chain employs TRBV24-1 and TRBJ2-5; D is undetermined. This CDR3 is 19 amino acids long. Germline V gives CDR1 KGHDR, CDR2 SFDVKD. V shed 7 bases and J shed 1 base, with 27 bases lying between them. The CDR3, as DNA: TGTGCCACCAGGCCGCGAGGTAGGCTCGGTTCGGTCGGCCAAGAGACCCAGTACTTC. Amino acids: CATRPRGRLGSVGQETQYF.

V gene TRBV9 combines with J gene TRBJ2-7, with D perhaps given as TRBD1 or TRBD2 (5 bases each). This CDR3 spans 12 amino acids. Trimming took off 3 bases at V and 3 bases at J, with 7 bases between the two ends. Germline CDR1 reads SGDLS; CDR2 reads YYNGEE. As DNA, the CDR3 is TGTGCCAGCAGCGGGGACGGCTACGAGCAGTACTTC. Protein sequence: CASSGDGYEQYF. The variable domain in full, with the rest retrieved from reference TRBV9 and TRBJ2-7, is DSGVTQTPKHLITATGQRVTLRCSPRSGDLSVYWYQQSLDQGLQFLIQYYNGEERAKGNILERFSAQQFPDLHSELNLSSLELGDSALYFCASSGDGYEQYFGPGTRLTVT.

The rearrangement uses TRBV15 and TRBJ2-1, with 11 bases identical to TRBD1. CDR3 length: 17 amino acids. J gave up 0 bases and V 1 base, and 2 bases lay outside the gene matches. CDR1 and CDR2 (germline): LNHNV, YYDKDF (reference sequence). In DNA, the CDR3 is TGTGCCACCAGCAGAGGAGGGACAGGGGGCTCCTACAATGAGCAGTTCTTC. The encoded protein is CATSRGGTGGSYNEQFF. The whole variable domain, remainder taken from reference TRBV15 and TRBJ2-1, is DAMVIQNPRYQVTQFGKPVTLSCSQTLNHNVMYWYQQKSSQAPKLLFHYYDKDFNNEADTPDNFQSRRPNTSFCFLDIRSPGLGDTAMYLCATSRGGTGGSYNEQFFGPGTRLTVL.

This rearrangement joins TRBV2 to TRBJ1-1, with D unresolved. The CDR3 loop spans 17 amino acids. The V and J ends lost 6 bases and 0 bases respectively, with 20 bases between them. In germline, CDR1 is SNHLY, CDR2 FYNNEI. CDR3 region: CASSLPWAEPLNTEAFF. The CDR3 nucleotides read TGTGCCAGCAGCCTCCCTTGGGCCGAGCCCTTGAACACTGAAGCTTTCTTT.

The chain has TRBV6-2 or TRBV6-3 and TRBJ2-3; the D gene is possibly TRBD2 (5 bases). From germline, CDR1 is MNHEY and CDR2 SVGEGT. V gave up 0 bases and J gave up 6 bases, with 16 bases separating them. The CDR3 has 16 amino acids. The CDR3 loop is CASSYSRGTSGDTQYF. The CDR3 DNA is TGTGCCAGCAGTTACTCTCGGGGTACTTCCGGGGATACGCAGTATTTT.

J is TRBJ1-5 and V is TRBV10-1; TRBD1 is a possible D gene (6 bases). V was clipped by 8 bases and J by 4 bases, with 21 bases between them. The CDR3 loop spans 16 amino acids. Germline CDR1 reads WNHNN; CDR2 reads SYGVQD (reference sequence). The CDR3 protein is CASPRGSTGLNQPQHF. CDR3 nucleotide sequence: TGCGCCAGCCCTAGGGGAAGCACAGGGCTTAATCAGCCCCAGCATTTT.

The gene calls are TRBV6-2 or TRBV6-3 and TRBJ2-5; D is uncertain. Trimming removed 6 bases at V and 4 bases at J, with 6 bases between. The germline CDR1 and CDR2 sequences are MNHEY and SVGEGT. The CDR3 sequence is 11 residues long. CDR3 in DNA: TGTGCCAGCAGCGAGAGAGAGACCCAGTACTTC. It codes for CASSERETQYF.

V gene TRBV20-1 combines with J gene TRBJ2-7; D remains ambiguous. Germline CDR1 is DFQATT and CDR2 is SNEGSKA (reference sequence). V was shortened by 6 bases and J by 9 bases, with 15 bases between the two germline ends. This CDR3 region has 11 residues. The CDR3 sequence is CSAIIVHSQYF. Written as DNA, the CDR3 is TGCAGTGCCATCATCGTCCACTCGCAGTACTTC.

This clone was found once. This chain links TRBV7-8 with TRBJ2-7; D tentatively reads TRBD1 or TRBD2 (6 bases each). The V gene lost 5 bases and the J gene lost 7 bases, with 15 bases spanning the gap. CDR1 and CDR2 from the germline V gene are SGHVS and FQNEAQ. The CDR3 spans 13 residues. The chain's CDR3 is CASSIQGLGEQYF. CDR3 DNA sequence: TGTGCCAGCAGCATACAGGGACTCGGGGAGCAGTACTTC.